The T cell receptor (beta chain) under discussion was sequenced for a study of blood T cell repertoires in COVID-19. The germline gives CDR1 SGDLS, CDR2 YYNGEE. The CDR3 is made up of 15 amino acids. V lost 0 bases and J 0 bases, leaving 7 bases between the germline ends. Sequenced by immunoSEQ multiplex PCR; TCRdb stores in-frame clones only, minus some. There are 170,000 or so clones in the sample; approximately 86% occur only once, and 8% to 10% lies in the top ten. The genes are TRBV9 and TRBJ2-1; D is unclear. Material for sequencing was peripheral blood. This clonotype was sampled from a man aged 45 to 65 with active or convalescent COVID-19. CDR3 loop: CASSVVPSSYNEQFF. CDR3 DNA: TGTGCCAGCAGCGTAGTGCCGAGCTCCTACAATGAGCAGTTCTTC.